The rows below give T cell receptor beta chains drawn from one sample of a study of T cell changes during pregnancy in multiple sclerosis. TCRdb's table, derived via immunoSEQ multiplex PCR, lists solely in-frame clones and lacks some. The sample shows almost 50,000 clones, about 92% of them seen only once. Source: peripheral blood, taken after pregnancy. The source is a female donor with multiple sclerosis, enrolled in a pregnancy study. The CDR3 runs from the conserved cysteine through the conserved F or W. A D gene is named only where the DNA matches it firmly. Clone size is shown for a subset of rows, as once, few, many or a class of expanded clone.

v_call	j_call	clone_size	d_call	cdr3_aa
TRBV15	TRBJ2-1	once	TRBD2	CATSTVAGNLNEQFF
TRBV4-3	TRBJ2-3	-	TRBD2	CASSQEGSGGAKDTQYF
TRBV9	TRBJ2-2	few	-	CASSAPDSYTGELFF
TRBV6-4	TRBJ2-3	-	-	CASSAKGGAADTQYF
TRBV9	TRBJ2-2	-	-	CASSPSGTGVGELFF
TRBV30	TRBJ1-3	-	-	CAWGPPGEHSGNTIYF
TRBV4-1	TRBJ2-3	-	-	CASSQVAATDTQYF
TRBV5-1	TRBJ2-4	-	-	CASSLTGGRIAKNIQYF
TRBV27	TRBJ2-7	-	-	CASSSDRYEQYF
TRBV7-2	TRBJ2-7	-	TRBD2	CASSPDGGDYEQYF
TRBV7-9	TRBJ2-5	once	-	CASSLQEETQYF
TRBV28	TRBJ2-3	-	-	CASSLGLQSQATDTQYF
TRBV18	TRBJ1-4	-	TRBD1	CASSPKQGITYNEKLFF
TRBV7-6	TRBJ1-5	few	TRBD1	CASSLGRGQGGQPQHF
TRBV6-5	TRBJ2-3	-	-	CASSYTTSTDTQYF
TRBV7-2	TRBJ1-3	-	-	CASSSSSGTGNTIYF
TRBV10-1	TRBJ2-5	-	-	CAALRGCDETQYF
TRBV7-9	TRBJ1-1	-	-	CASIPSGEWGEAFF
TRBV11-3	TRBJ2-1	-	-	CASSLSSSYNEQFF
TRBV5-4	TRBJ2-2	-	-	CASSLRGVETGELFF
TRBV4-1	TRBJ1-1	-	TRBD1	CASSQDSPGGNTEAFF
TRBV6-1	TRBJ1-2	-	-	CASTRLRVDHYGYTF
TRBV6-1	TRBJ1-1	-	-	CASTVSGPMNTEAFF
TRBV7-9	TRBJ1-1	-	TRBD1	CASSPADRANTEAFF